These T cell receptor beta chains were read from a single sample in a study of regulatory T cells in long-lasting Graves disease. TCRdb fed the multiplex PCR reads into MiXCR, producing one record per CDR3 protein. The table has about 420,000 distinct CDR3 sequences, about 15% seen once. These records were also assigned to another study, of T cells in Graves' hyperthyroidism and ophthalmopathy.

Sequenced material: peripheral blood mononuclear cells (PBMCs), taken at new diagnosis, from a patient treated with antithyroid drugs. The receptor source for this set is a woman aged 18-30 years with Graves disease. Both conserved end residues are part of each CDR3. Fields, in order: D gene, J gene, V gene, CDR3 length, clone size, CDR3 protein, CDR3 DNA. A D gene is named only where the DNA matches it firmly. Expanded clones get a size class; other rows say once, few or many, or leave the size out.

-	TRBJ2-7	TRBV7-9	14	many	CASSLDVVDYDLYF	TGTGCCAGCAGCTTAGACGTGGTTGACTATGACCTGTACTTC
TRBD2	TRBJ2-1	TRBV10-3	13	-	CAIRTSAGNEQFF	TGTGCCATCAGGACTAGCGCGGGGAATGAGCAGTTCTTC
-	TRBJ2-7	TRBV6-1	13	many	CASSRQFLYEQYF	TGTGCCAGCAGTAGACAGTTTCTTTACGAGCAGTACTTC
-	TRBJ1-2	TRBV12-3/TRBV12-4	12	-	CASSLGLGGYTF	TGTGCCAGCAGTTTGGGCCTCGGCGGCTACACCTTC
-	TRBJ1-6	TRBV12-3/TRBV12-4	14	few	CASSGSAHNSPLHF	TGTGCCAGCAGCGGGTCAGCCCATAATTCACCCCTCCACTTT
-	TRBJ1-1	TRBV19	13	-	CASSIQEDTEAFF	TGTGCCAGTAGTATACAGGAGGACACTGAAGCTTTCTTT
-	TRBJ2-3	TRBV28	16	many	CASSSPSYGDTDTQYF	TGTGCCAGCAGTTCCCCTTCATACGGGGACACAGATACGCAGTATTTT
-	TRBJ1-2	TRBV5-1	12	few	CASSQDRYGYTF	TGCGCCAGCAGCCAGGACAGATATGGCTACACCTTC
TRBD2	TRBJ2-1	TRBV19	16	-	CASSNMFGAGDNEQFF	TGTGCCAGTAGTAATATGTTCGGCGCGGGAGACAATGAGCAGTTCTTC
-	TRBJ2-3	TRBV28	16	many	CASSPRQVTSTDTQYF	TGTGCCAGCAGTCCCCGTCAGGTTACTAGCACAGATACGCAGTATTTT
-	TRBJ1-1	TRBV7-2	13	many	CASTIGFGTEAFF	TGTGCCAGCACAATCGGGTTTGGCACTGAAGCTTTCTTT
-	TRBJ2-3	TRBV29-1	10	few	CSVSRVSQYF	TGCAGCGTTTCCAGGGTTTCGCAGTATTTT
-	TRBJ1-1	TRBV2	13	many	CASSSQGSSEAFF	TGTGCCAGCAGTTCCCAGGGTAGCTCTGAAGCTTTCTTT
-	TRBJ1-5	TRBV6-1	14	few	CASRLDRSHQPQHF	TGTGCCAGCAGACTAGACAGGAGCCACCAGCCCCAGCATTTT
-	TRBJ2-5	TRBV7-2	13	-	CASSPTLQETQYF	TGTGCCAGCAGCCCCACCCTACAAGAGACCCAGTACTTC
-	TRBJ2-2	TRBV20-1	14	few	CSAPYLEESGELFF	TGCAGTGCCCCGTATCTAGAAGAGTCCGGGGAGCTGTTTTTC
TRBD2	TRBJ2-1	TRBV11-2	17	-	CASSLALAGGPSREQFF	TGTGCCAGCAGCTTAGCGCTAGCGGGAGGGCCGAGTCGCGAGCAGTTCTTC
-	TRBJ2-3	TRBV18	12	many	CASSPEGRTQYF	TGTGCCAGCTCCCCTGAGGGGAGGACGCAGTATTTT
-	TRBJ2-2	TRBV19	15	few	CASSKGRGDTGELFF	TGTGCCAGTAGTAAGGGCAGGGGGGACACCGGGGAGCTGTTTTTT
-	TRBJ2-5	TRBV4-1	14	-	CASSHNTLQETQYF	TGCGCCAGCAGCCACAACACGTTACAAGAGACCCAGTACTTC
-	TRBJ2-2	TRBV5-1	16	-	CASSSTSVLVTGELFF	TGCGCCAGCAGCTCAACTAGTGTTTTAGTCACCGGGGAGCTGTTTTTT
-	TRBJ2-7	TRBV3-2	19	many	CASSQERRDGTGSSYEQYF	TGTGCCAGCAGCCAAGAACGGCGGGACGGGACAGGCAGCTCCTACGAGCAGTACTTC
-	TRBJ1-1	TRBV12-3/TRBV12-4	13	many	CASSLNRATEAFF	TGTGCCAGCAGTTTGAACAGGGCCACTGAAGCTTTCTTT
-	TRBJ2-7	TRBV4-2	17	many	CASSIYTNGKPLCEQYF	TGTGCCAGCAGCATATACACGAACGGGAAGCCCCTATGCGAGCAGTACTTC
TRBD2	TRBJ2-3	TRBV30	15	many	CAWGIAGGRTDTQYF	TGTGCCTGGGGAATAGCGGGAGGGCGGACAGATACGCAGTATTTT
-	TRBJ2-5	TRBV18	13	-	CASSPISQETQYF	TGTGCCAGCTCCCCCATCTCACAAGAGACCCAGTACTTC
TRBD1	TRBJ2-2	TRBV5-1	17	few	CASSLVGQVGGAGELFF	TGCGCCAGCAGCTTGGTCGGACAGGTCGGTGGGGCCGGGGAGCTGTTTTTT
-	TRBJ2-7	TRBV13	16	-	CASSLRGGAASYEQYF	TGTGCCAGCAGCTTACGTGGGGGCGCGGCTTCCTACGAGCAGTACTTC
TRBD2	TRBJ2-1	TRBV28	12	-	CATIRTSFEQFF	TGTGCCACCATCAGGACTAGCTTTGAGCAGTTCTTC
-	TRBJ1-3	TRBV28	17	many	CASISRRGRGAGNTIYF	TGTGCCAGCATCTCAAGGAGGGGCAGGGGCGCTGGAAACACCATATATTTT
TRBD2	TRBJ2-7	TRBV5-4	14	few	CASSSAGRAQEQYF	TGTGCCAGCAGCTCAGCCGGGAGGGCTCAAGAGCAGTACTTC
TRBD1	TRBJ2-1	TRBV7-9	15	-	CASSLGDSQYNEQFF	TGTGCCAGCAGCTTAGGGGACAGCCAATACAATGAGCAGTTCTTC
-	TRBJ1-2	TRBV7-3	14	few	CASSAGTDNYGYTF	TGTGCCAGCAGCGCCGGGACGGATAACTATGGCTACACCTTC
-	TRBJ2-3	TRBV30	13	-	CACSRQGTDTQYF	TGTGCCTGTAGCCGTCAGGGAACAGATACGCAGTATTTT
-	TRBJ1-3	TRBV25-1	11	-	CASRVGNTIYF	TGTGCCAGCAGGGTTGGAAACACCATATATTTT
-	TRBJ1-5	TRBV15	17	many	CATSRERRGIGNQPQHF	TGTGCCACCAGCAGAGAGCGGCGGGGTATAGGCAATCAGCCCCAGCATTTT
TRBD1	TRBJ1-5	TRBV12-3/TRBV12-4	17	few	CASSLRDRGLGNQPQHF	TGTGCCAGCAGTCTGCGGGACAGGGGGCTGGGCAATCAGCCCCAGCATTTT
TRBD2	TRBJ2-7	TRBV11-3	16	many	CASSFTSGRASYEQYF	TGTGCCAGCAGCTTTACTAGCGGGAGGGCCTCCTACGAGCAGTACTTC
-	TRBJ2-3	TRBV7-2	13	many	CASSLVRGDTQYF	TGTGCCAGCAGCTTAGTCAGGGGTGATACGCAGTATTTT
-	TRBJ1-2	TRBV19	12	-	CASSPGTYGYTF	TGTGCCAGTAGTCCAGGGACCTATGGCTACACCTTC
-	TRBJ1-2	TRBV6-1	13	-	CASSDIQGNGYTF	TGTGCCAGCAGCGACATTCAGGGGAATGGCTACACCTTC